The 31 T cell receptor beta chains in this list originate from one sample, sequenced in a study of CD8 T cells in ankylosing spondylitis (dated by TCRdb to about 2017). Preparation of the library involved 5' RACE. These reads were obtained on an Illumina HiSeq 2500. TCRdb trimmed public reads at Q25 via fastp, called clones via MiXCR and kept in-frame beta chains. Entries are consolidated by CDR3 protein sequence, retaining the most common genes and DNA. This sample comprises 350,000 or so distinct CDR3 sequences, 11% of them detected only once. The ten largest make up roughly 9% of the sample. Sequenced input: blood, either unsorted or a sorted T cell fraction (not recorded which). All receptors come from a female donor with ankylosing spondylitis or in good health (not recorded which).

This clonotype was seen at least ten times. The rearrangement uses TRBV11-2 and TRBJ2-3, with D possibly being TRBD2 (6 bases). V was pared by 2 bases and J by 5 bases, with 14 bases between. This CDR3 region has 15 residues. The germline gives CDR1 SGHAT, CDR2 FQNNGV. The CDR3 loop reads CASSLLAPGGDTQYF. CDR3 coding DNA: TGTGCCAGCAGCTTATTAGCCCCCGGGGGAGATACGCAGTATTTT.

This clonotype was seen ten or more times. V and J are TRBV18 and TRBJ2-1; D is uncertain. The CDR3 covers 16 residues. From germline, CDR1 is KGHSH and CDR2 LQKENI. Trimming pared 4 bases from V and 7 bases from J, leaving 20 bases between. The CDR3 loop is CASSLSSRLRSNEQFF. CDR3 sequence (DNA): TGTGCCAGCTCACTCTCTTCGAGGCTCCGGTCGAATGAGCAGTTCTTC. Using reference TRBV18 and TRBJ2-1 for the parts outside the CDR3, the full variable domain is NAGVMQNPRHLVRRRGQEARLRCSPMKGHSHVYWYRQLPEEGLKFMVYLQKENIIDESGMPKERFSAEFPKEGPSILRIQQVVRGDSAAYFCASSLSSRLRSNEQFFGPGTRLTVL.

This clonotype was counted ten times or more. The CDR3 DNA sequence: TGTGCCACGTCCGGGGGGGCGCCTTATGGCTACACCTTC. This encodes CATSGGAPYGYTF. The V call is TRBV10-3, the J call TRBJ1-2, with D perhaps TRBD1 (6 bases). Germline-derived CDR1 and CDR2 are ENHRY and SYGVKD. The CDR3 has 13 amino acids. V was shortened by 10 bases and J by 5 bases, with 17 bases between the two germline ends.

As regards this clonotype: A much larger clone lies a single base off, so this may be a read error. The V and J genes are TRBV5-1 and TRBJ1-1, with TRBD1 matching over 7 bases. The V gene's germline CDR1 is SGHRS and CDR2 YFSETQ. The CDR3 runs to 15 residues. In DNA, the CDR3 is TGCGCCAGCAGCTTGGGACAGGGTCAGAACACTGTAGCTTTCTTT. Translation: CASSLGQGQNTVAFF.

This sequence joins TRBV12-3 or TRBV12-4 and TRBJ2-2, with a weak D call TRBD1 (6 bases). The CDR3 loop spans 16 amino acids. V lost 4 bases, J lost 6 bases, and 18 bases lay in between. This chain's CDR3 is CASSYAGQPGAGELFF. DNA for the CDR3: TGTGCCAGCAGTTACGCCGGACAGCCGGGCGCCGGGGAGCTGTTTTTT.

The count of this clonotype is one. This could be a read error, since a much larger clone is one nucleotide away. The J gene is TRBJ2-7, the V gene TRBV20-1; 15 bases agree with TRBD2. Germline V gene data show CDR1 as DFQATT and CDR2 as SNEGSKA (reference sequence). The CDR3 is made up of 16 amino acids. CDR3 coding DNA: TGCTGTGCTACCGGGACTAGCGGGAGGACCTCCTACGAGCAGTACTTC. This gives the protein CCATGTSGRTSYEQYF.

Regarding this clonotype: A read error may account for a junction end that differs from germline. The rearrangement links TRBV12-3 or TRBV12-4 to TRBJ2-3, with unresolved D. The CDR3 is 11 residues long. CDR3 in amino acids: CDSSLEDTQYF. The CDR3 nucleotides are TGTGACAGCAGTTTGGAAGATACGCAGTATTTT.

This clonotype turned up a few times. V and J are TRBV5-1 and TRBJ2-7, with D maybe TRBD2 (6 bases). From germline, CDR1 is SGHRS and CDR2 YFSETQ. V was clipped by 5 bases and J by 5 bases, with 8 bases between them. This CDR3 has 11 amino acids. CDR3 region: CASREGHEQYF. Written as DNA, the CDR3 is TGCGCCAGCAGGGAGGGACACGAGCAGTACTTC.

This clonotype has ten or more counts. This sequence joins TRBV5-1 and TRBJ2-1; 13 bases align to TRBD2. The germline V gene encodes CDR1 SGHRS and CDR2 YFSETQ. The CDR3 runs to 16 residues. V trimming: 3 bases; J trimming: 2 bases; junction bases outside the gene matches: 2. The CDR3 coding sequence is TGCGCCAGCAGCTCCGGACTAGCGGGAGCCTACAATGAGCAGTTCTTC. It codes for CASSSGLAGAYNEQFF.

The gene calls are TRBV5-1 and TRBJ2-2; possibly TRBD1 or TRBD2 for D (6 bases each). V was cut by 6 bases and J by 6 bases, with 18 bases left in between. Germline V CDR1 and CDR2: SGHRS, YFSETQ. This CDR3 contains 15 residues. The CDR3 DNA sequence: TGCGCCAGCAATGGAGGAGGGGGATTCTCCGGGGAGCTGTTTTTT. Amino acids: CASNGGGGFSGELFF.

This clonotype was seen a handful of times. The chain combines TRBV6-5 with TRBJ2-2; D not certain. The ends were cut back, 5 bases at V and 1 base at J, with 5 bases in the middle. Germline V CDR1 and CDR2: MNHEY, SVGAGI. The CDR3 contains 13 residues. CDR3 residues: CASSNGNTGELFF. CDR3 coding DNA: TGTGCCAGCAGTAACGGGAACACCGGGGAGCTGTTTTTT.

The chain is built from TRBV3-1 and TRBJ2-7, with D possibly TRBD2 on 5 matching bases. V lost 0 bases, J lost 8 bases, and 8 bases lay in between. Germline V gene sequence: CDR1 LGHDT, CDR2 YNNKEL (reference sequence). The CDR3 runs to 12 residues. The CDR3 region is CASSQEASKQYF. CDR3 coding DNA: TGTGCCAGCAGCCAAGAGGCTAGCAAGCAGTACTTC.

At least ten counts were recorded for this clonotype. The rearrangement joins TRBV14 to TRBJ1-2, with TRBD1 matching 8 bases. V lost 4 bases to trimming and J lost 4 bases; unmatched junction nucleotides: 14. Germline V gives CDR1 SGHDN, CDR2 FVKESK. This CDR3 has 17 amino acids. The CDR3 loop is CASSPSTGASPSYGYTF. In DNA, the CDR3 is TGTGCCAGCAGCCCCTCGACAGGGGCCAGCCCCTCCTATGGCTACACCTTC.

This clonotype has a count of ten or more. This chain connects TRBV4-1 to TRBJ1-5; D remains ambiguous. The CDR3 loop spans 13 amino acids. The germline gives CDR1 MGHRA, CDR2 YSYEKL. Trimming left V 0 bases short and J 10 bases short, with 10 bases between. CDR3: CASSQEPPGPQHF. CDR3 nucleotide sequence: TGCGCCAGCAGCCAAGAGCCCCCCGGACCCCAGCATTTT.

This clonotype was recorded at least ten times. The V gene is TRBV12-3 or TRBV12-4, the J gene TRBJ1-2; D is uncertain. This CDR3 has 13 residues. Trimming pared 5 bases from V and 0 bases from J, leaving 7 bases between. CDR3 sequence reads: CASSKDSNYGYTF. Here the CDR3 DNA reads TGTGCCAGCAGTAAGGATTCTAACTATGGCTACACCTTC.

This clonotype came up many times. V gene TRBV10-3 combines with J gene TRBJ2-1; TRBD2 agrees at 9 bases. The V gene's germline CDR1 is ENHRY and CDR2 SYGVKD. The ends lost 5 bases at V and 4 bases at J; junction bases unmatched: 12. This CDR3 comprises 17 residues. CDR3 sequence: CAISPTISSGDYNEQFF. The CDR3 coding sequence is TGTGCCATCAGTCCCACCATATCTAGCGGGGATTACAATGAGCAGTTCTTC.

This clonotype appeared many times. The V call is TRBV20-1, the J call TRBJ2-1; TRBD2 matches at 8 bases. The CDR3 runs to 15 residues. CDR1 DFQATT and CDR2 SNEGSKA come from the germline V gene (reference sequence). J lost 7 bases, V lost 3 bases, and 11 bases had no gene match. The CDR3 region is CSASTPASGLNEQFF. The DNA for the CDR3 is TGCAGTGCTAGTACACCGGCTAGCGGGTTGAATGAGCAGTTCTTC.

This chain joins TRBV30 and TRBJ2-1, with a possible D match to TRBD2 (5 bases). The CDR3 sequence is 15 residues long. In germline, CDR1 is GTSNPN, CDR2 SVGIG (reference sequence). The V and J ends lost 3 bases and 1 base respectively, with 13 bases between them. CDR3 coding DNA: TGTGCCTGGAGCAGCGGCCAGGCATCCTACAATGAGCAGTTCTTC. Its translation is CAWSSGQASYNEQFF.

This clonotype has at least ten counts. J is TRBJ2-3 and V is TRBV4-3, with D possibly matching TRBD2 (5 bases). With 0 bases removed from V and 4 bases from J, the gap between germline ends came to 17 bases. This CDR3 spans 17 amino acids. The V gene's germline CDR1 is LGHNA and CDR2 YSLEER. The DNA for the CDR3 is TGCGCCAGCAGCCAAGACGCTGACGGGAAGGAGTCAGATACGCAGTATTTT. Protein: CASSQDADGKESDTQYF.

The chain recombines TRBV11-2 with TRBJ2-5, with D hard to call. This CDR3 has 13 amino acids. Trimming removed 4 bases at V and 3 bases at J, with 9 bases between. Germline assignment: CDR1 SGHAT and CDR2 FQNNGV. The CDR3 sequence is CASSSRAEETQYF. DNA of the CDR3: TGTGCCAGCAGCTCCCGGGCGGAAGAGACCCAGTACTTC.

Many counts were recorded for this clonotype. The rearrangement links TRBV5-1 to TRBJ2-1; tentative D call: TRBD2 (6 bases). The V end lost 4 bases, the J end lost 3 bases, and 14 bases lay between the germline ends. In germline, CDR1 is SGHRS, CDR2 YFSETQ. The CDR3 is made up of 15 amino acids. This CDR3 reads CASSAQTGSYNEQFF. The CDR3 nucleotides read TGCGCCAGCAGCGCACAGACCGGGAGCTACAATGAGCAGTTCTTC. Full variable domain (outside the CDR3, taken from reference TRBV5-1 and TRBJ2-1): KAGVTQTPRYLIKTRGQQVTLSCSPISGHRSVSWYQQTPGQGLQFLFEYFSETQRNKGNFPGRFSGRQFSNSRSEMNVSTLELGDSALYLCASSAQTGSYNEQFFGPGTRLTVL.

This clonotype was observed a few times. V gene TRBV18 combines with J gene TRBJ2-5; D could derive from TRBD1 or TRBD2 (5 bases each). This CDR3 is built from 13 residues. V lost 2 bases and J 5 bases, leaving 9 bases between the germline ends. The germline CDR1 and CDR2 sequences are KGHSH and LQKENI. CDR3 sequence (DNA): TGTGCCAGCTCACCAGCCGGGGACGAGACCCAGTACTTC. It translates to CASSPAGDETQYF.

This clonotype was recorded at least ten times. The chain links TRBV5-1 to TRBJ2-1, with TRBD2 matching over 9 bases. V lost 1 base and J lost 5; bases outside the gene matches: 4. The CDR3 is made up of 15 amino acids. Germline V gene lookup returns CDR1 SGHRS and CDR2 YFSETQ. CDR3 bases: TGCGCCAGCAGCTTGCCTAGCGGGACCCACAATGAGCAGTTCTTC. Amino acids: CASSLPSGTHNEQFF.

The gene calls are TRBV5-1 and TRBJ2-7; D perhaps matches TRBD1 (6 bases). V was pared by 0 bases and J by 2 bases, with 18 bases between. The germline gives CDR1 SGHRS, CDR2 YFSETQ. The CDR3 has 17 residues. CDR3 nucleotide sequence: TGCGCCAGCAGCTTGGCCGTCCAGACAGGCACACCCTACGAGCAGTACTTC. Translation: CASSLAVQTGTPYEQYF. The complete variable domain, with remaining parts taken from reference TRBV5-1 and TRBJ2-7, reads KAGVTQTPRYLIKTRGQQVTLSCSPISGHRSVSWYQQTPGQGLQFLFEYFSETQRNKGNFPGRFSGRQFSNSRSEMNVSTLELGDSALYLCASSLAVQTGTPYEQYFGPGTRLTVT.

This clonotype has a count of ten or more. This rearrangement joins TRBV20-1 to TRBJ2-1, with a tentative D call TRBD2 (6 bases). CDR3 length equals 14 residues. The V end was cut by 7 bases, the J end by 2 bases, with 15 bases between. Germline V gene lookup returns CDR1 DFQATT and CDR2 SNEGSKA (reference sequence). CDR3 sequence: CSVYERGTYNEQFF. The CDR3 DNA is TGCAGTGTTTACGAGCGCGGGACCTACAATGAGCAGTTCTTC.

There are many counts of this clonotype. The rearrangement uses TRBV4-2 and TRBJ2-3; 7 bases agree with TRBD2. The CDR3 is 14 residues long. In germline, CDR1 is LGHNA, CDR2 YNFKEQ. The V segment lost 0 bases and the J segment 7 bases; nucleotides outside the gene matches: 4. Here the CDR3 DNA reads TGTGCCAGCAGCCAAGATCGGCGGGAGAATACGCAGTATTTT. Translating it yields CASSQDRRENTQYF.

This clonotype was counted many times. The chain is built from TRBV12-3 or TRBV12-4 and TRBJ2-1, with 7 bases identical to TRBD2. The CDR3 is 16 residues long. The V segment lost 3 bases and the J segment 0 bases; nucleotides outside the gene matches: 5. CDR3 DNA: TGTGCCAGCAGTTTGAAGGGACTATACTCCTACAATGAGCAGTTCTTC. It codes for CASSLKGLYSYNEQFF.

This clonotype occurred many times. This CDR3 is CSARDQQGVSYNEQFF. In nucleotides, the CDR3 is TGCAGTGCTAGAGATCAGCAGGGGGTGTCCTACAATGAGCAGTTCTTC. This chain joins TRBV20-1 and TRBJ2-1, with TRBD1 identical over 7 bases. Losses at the gene ends were 0 bases for V and 1 base for J; bases not matched to a gene: 6. The CDR3 runs 16 residues. CDR1 is DFQATT, CDR2 SNEGSKA, per germline (reference sequence).

This clonotype came up many times. The rearrangement links TRBV12-3 or TRBV12-4 to TRBJ2-1, with 9 positions matching TRBD1. This CDR3 has 15 amino acids. The ends lost 7 bases at V and 4 bases at J; junction bases unmatched: 8. In DNA, the CDR3 is TGTGCCAGCATGCCCCCGGGACAGGGTTACAATGAGCAGTTCTTC. Translating it yields CASMPPGQGYNEQFF.

V gene TRBV28 combines with J gene TRBJ1-3, with D unresolved. The CDR3 has 14 amino acids. Germline CDR1 reads MDHEN; CDR2 reads SYDVKM. V gave up 6 bases and J gave up 8 bases, with 17 bases separating them. CDR3 loop: CASSLLAVWDTIYF. CDR3 in DNA: TGTGCCAGCAGCCTCCTCGCAGTCTGGGACACCATATATTTT.

This clonotype was recorded many times. The chain links TRBV5-1 to TRBJ2-7; the match to TRBD1 covers 9 bases. This CDR3 region has 14 residues. Germline V gene sequence: CDR1 SGHRS, CDR2 YFSETQ. Trimming took 0 bases from V and 7 from J; bases not matched to a gene: 5. The CDR3 DNA reads as TGCGCCAGCAGCTTGGTTGGGACAGGGCATGAGCAGTACTTC. Its translation is CASSLVGTGHEQYF.